The rows below give T cell receptor beta chains drawn from one sample of a study of post-analysis software for immune sequencing data. TCRdb re-derived calls from the PCR reads in MiXCR, one entry per CDR3 protein. This table has about half a million distinct CDR3 sequences, approximately 46% appearing once. The source material was blood. These receptors were collected from a girl between 5 and 17 years old with multiple sclerosis. Each CDR3 is given with its conserved first and last residue. Fields, in order: D gene, clone size, V gene, J gene, CDR3 protein, CDR3 DNA. D genes are given only for firm matches. Clone size is given for some rows only: seen once, a few or many times, or a class if the clone is expanded.

d_gene: TRBD2; abundance: few; v_gene: TRBV20-1; j_gene: TRBJ2-7; CDR3aa: CSARVAGGPYEQYF; CDR3nt: TGCAGTGCTAGGGTAGCGGGAGGTCCCTACGAGCAGTACTTC
d_gene: NA; abundance: few; v_gene: TRBV6-2/TRBV6-3; j_gene: TRBJ1-2; CDR3aa: CASSYSTTGSGYGYTF; CDR3nt: TGTGCCAGCAGTTACTCGACAACAGGGTCCGGCTATGGCTACACCTTC
d_gene: TRBD1; abundance: once; v_gene: TRBV20-1; j_gene: TRBJ2-7; CDR3aa: CSATTGFPYEQYF; CDR3nt: TGCAGTGCTACGACAGGGTTTCCCTACGAGCAGTACTTC
d_gene: TRBD2; abundance: NA; v_gene: TRBV20-1; j_gene: TRBJ2-1; CDR3aa: CSAPGTSKSGEQFF; CDR3nt: TGCAGTGCCCCCGGGACTAGCAAGAGCGGTGAGCAGTTCTTC
d_gene: NA; abundance: NA; v_gene: TRBV25-1; j_gene: TRBJ2-5; CDR3aa: CASSESAGRGETQYF; CDR3nt: TGTGCCAGCAGTGAATCCGCGGGAAGGGGGGAGACCCAGTACTTC
d_gene: NA; abundance: NA; v_gene: TRBV3-1; j_gene: TRBJ2-1; CDR3aa: CASSRVYNRPSSYNEQFF; CDR3nt: TGTGCCAGCAGCCGAGTTTACAACAGGCCGAGCTCCTACAATGAGCAGTTCTTC
d_gene: NA; abundance: NA; v_gene: TRBV7-2; j_gene: TRBJ1-2; CDR3aa: CASSPSPTGNYGYTF; CDR3nt: TGTGCCAGCAGCCCTAGCCCGACAGGAAACTATGGCTACACCTTC
d_gene: NA; abundance: NA; v_gene: TRBV9; j_gene: TRBJ2-7; CDR3aa: CALVTGHESSYEQYF; CDR3nt: TGTGCCCTAGTCACAGGGCATGAGAGCTCCTACGAGCAGTACTTC
d_gene: NA; abundance: NA; v_gene: TRBV29-1; j_gene: TRBJ2-3; CDR3aa: CSVRKSGDTQYF; CDR3nt: TGCAGCGTTAGAAAATCTGGGGATACGCAGTATTTT
d_gene: NA; abundance: NA; v_gene: TRBV19; j_gene: TRBJ2-1; CDR3aa: CASNPTGGPYNEQFF; CDR3nt: TGTGCCAGTAACCCGACCGGGGGTCCCTACAATGAGCAGTTCTTC
d_gene: TRBD2; abundance: NA; v_gene: TRBV3-1; j_gene: TRBJ2-5; CDR3aa: CASSQENSGSETQYF; CDR3nt: TGTGCCAGCAGCCAAGAGAATAGCGGGAGTGAGACCCAGTACTTC
d_gene: NA; abundance: NA; v_gene: TRBV12-3/TRBV12-4; j_gene: TRBJ2-3; CDR3aa: CASSLRGMRYF; CDR3nt: TGCGCCAGCAGCCTCCGGGGAATGAGGTATTTT
d_gene: TRBD2; abundance: few; v_gene: TRBV5-1; j_gene: TRBJ2-5; CDR3aa: CASSPRAGGLQETQYF; CDR3nt: TGCGCCAGCAGCCCTCGGGCGGGAGGTCTCCAAGAGACCCAGTACTTC
d_gene: TRBD1; abundance: NA; v_gene: TRBV12-3/TRBV12-4; j_gene: TRBJ1-2; CDR3aa: CASTNNRGYYGYTF; CDR3nt: TGTGCCAGCACGAATAACAGGGGATACTATGGCTACACCTTC
d_gene: NA; abundance: NA; v_gene: TRBV4-1; j_gene: TRBJ1-2; CDR3aa: CASTFLRGRNGYTF; CDR3nt: TGCGCCAGCACGTTCCTCCGAGGAAGGAATGGCTACACCTTC
d_gene: NA; abundance: many; v_gene: TRBV7-9; j_gene: TRBJ2-5; CDR3aa: CASSSGQETQYF; CDR3nt: TGTGCCAGCAGCTCGGGGCAAGAGACCCAGTACTTC
d_gene: TRBD2; abundance: NA; v_gene: TRBV7-2; j_gene: TRBJ2-5; CDR3aa: CASSGGGAAETQYF; CDR3nt: TGTGCCAGCAGCGGCGGGGGGGCCGCCGAGACCCAGTACTTC
d_gene: TRBD1; abundance: NA; v_gene: TRBV4-1; j_gene: TRBJ1-2; CDR3aa: CASSQVSRGNYGYTF; CDR3nt: TGCGCCAGCAGCCAAGTTTCCAGGGGGAACTATGGCTACACCTTC
d_gene: NA; abundance: NA; v_gene: TRBV6-2/TRBV6-3; j_gene: TRBJ2-5; CDR3aa: CASRRQLLGETQYF; CDR3nt: TGTGCCAGCAGGAGACAACTCCTCGGGGAGACCCAGTACTTC